This section outlines one T cell receptor (beta chain) sequence together with its context. The sample originates from a study of shared clonotypes between healthy human individuals. Germline CDR1 is LGHNA and CDR2 is YNFKEQ. The CDR3 is made up of 17 amino acids. V was trimmed by 3 bases and J by 0 bases, leaving 17 bases between them. Measured with immunoSEQ multiplex PCR; TCRdb has only the in-frame clones, and not every one. The sample consists of roughly 2.2 million clones, 80% to 95% of them appearing once. This sequence joins TRBV4-2 and TRBJ1-1; no clear D gene. Sequenced: naive CD4+ T cells from PBMCs. Subset described: CD45RA+ positively selected. The TCR was taken from a man aged 18 to 35 in good health. Some clones in this sample may be carry-over from other donors' samples. Here the CDR3 reads CASSHYSGGVLNTEAFF. CDR3 nucleotides: TGTGCCAGCAGCCACTACTCAGGCGGGGTCTTGAACACTGAAGCTTTCTTT.